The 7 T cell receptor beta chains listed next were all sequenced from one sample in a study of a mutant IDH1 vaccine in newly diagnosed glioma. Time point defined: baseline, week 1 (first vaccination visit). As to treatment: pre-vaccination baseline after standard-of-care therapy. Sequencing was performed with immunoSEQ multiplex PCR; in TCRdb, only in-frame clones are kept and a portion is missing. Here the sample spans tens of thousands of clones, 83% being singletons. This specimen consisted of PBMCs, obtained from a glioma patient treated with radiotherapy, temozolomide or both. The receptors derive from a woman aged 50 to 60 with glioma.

The CDR3 here is CASSPQRLHNSPLHF. The DNA for the CDR3 is TGTGCCAGCAGCCCCCAGCGCCTACATAATTCACCCCTCCACTTT. J is TRBJ1-6 and V is TRBV7-2, with D hard to call. This CDR3 spans 15 amino acids. The V end was cut by 5 bases, the J end by 5 bases, with 13 bases between. Germline values: CDR1 SGHTA, CDR2 FQGNSA.

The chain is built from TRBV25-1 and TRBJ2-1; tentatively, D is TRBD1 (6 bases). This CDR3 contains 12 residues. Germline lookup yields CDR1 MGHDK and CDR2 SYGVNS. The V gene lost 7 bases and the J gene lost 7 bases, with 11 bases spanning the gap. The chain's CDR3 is CASTQGWNEQFF. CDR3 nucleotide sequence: TGTGCCAGCACTCAGGGGTGGAATGAGCAGTTCTTC.

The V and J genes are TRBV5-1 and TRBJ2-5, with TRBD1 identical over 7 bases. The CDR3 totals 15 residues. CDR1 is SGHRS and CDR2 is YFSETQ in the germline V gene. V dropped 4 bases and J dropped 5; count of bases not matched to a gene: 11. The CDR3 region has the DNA TGCGCCAGCAGCACAGGACAGGTTGGGCAGGAGACCCAGTACTTC. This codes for CASSTGQVGQETQYF.

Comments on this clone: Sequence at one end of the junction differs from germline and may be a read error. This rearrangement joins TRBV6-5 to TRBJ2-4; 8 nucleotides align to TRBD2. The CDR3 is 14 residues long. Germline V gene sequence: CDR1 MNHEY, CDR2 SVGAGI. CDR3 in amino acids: CGRGGRISKNIQYF. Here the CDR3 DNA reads TGCGGGAGGGGGGGCCGTATCTCCAAAAACATTCAGTACTTC.

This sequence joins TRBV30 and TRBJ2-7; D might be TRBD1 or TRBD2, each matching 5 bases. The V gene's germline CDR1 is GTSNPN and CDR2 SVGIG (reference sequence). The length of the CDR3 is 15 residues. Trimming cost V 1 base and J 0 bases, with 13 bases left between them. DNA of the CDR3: TGTGCCTGGAGTGCCCGGGGTGGGGGCTCCTACGAGCAGTACTTC. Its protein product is CAWSARGGGSYEQYF.

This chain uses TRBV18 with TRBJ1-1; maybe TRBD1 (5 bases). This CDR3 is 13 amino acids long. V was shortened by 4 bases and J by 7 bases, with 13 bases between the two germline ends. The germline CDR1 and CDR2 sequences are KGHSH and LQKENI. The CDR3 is CASSLGEVGEAFF. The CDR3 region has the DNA TGTGCCAGCTCACTGGGGGAGGTAGGTGAAGCTTTCTTT.

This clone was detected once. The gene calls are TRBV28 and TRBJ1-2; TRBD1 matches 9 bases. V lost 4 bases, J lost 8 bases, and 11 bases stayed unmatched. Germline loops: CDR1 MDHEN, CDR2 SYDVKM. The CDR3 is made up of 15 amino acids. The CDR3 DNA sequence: TGTGCCAGCAGTTCCTACGACAGGGGGTTGGAGGGCTACACCTTC. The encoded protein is CASSSYDRGLEGYTF.